This T cell receptor beta chain was sequenced for a study of blood T cell repertoires in COVID-19. Study summary: The samples span acute and convalescent COVID-19 from the United States, Italy and Spain. From T cells, B-cell-depleted T cells, or PBMCs came the material, which was cDNA or gDNA.

This clone was seen only a few times. V lost 4 bases, J lost 3 bases, and 9 bases lay in between. The CDR3 has 13 residues. Per the germline V gene, CDR1 is KGHSH and CDR2 is LQKENI. As originally analysed: Reference gene primers were amplified, and this amplification served to estimate nucleated cell counts. Data came from immunoSEQ multiplex PCR; TCRdb stores just in-frame clones and leaves some out. Clonal size and the V and J genes are those of that table, whereas D and trimming came from the DNA. The data contain some 110,000 clones, roughly four fifths of them singletons. The chain recombines TRBV18 with TRBJ1-1; possibly TRBD1 for D (5 bases). The source material was peripheral blood. This TCR was sampled from a man aged 60 to 69 with acute or convalescent COVID-19. The CDR3 is CASSLGLYTEAFF. CDR3 nucleotides: TGTGCCAGCTCACTGGGACTCTACACTGAAGCTTTCTTT.